Presented here are 2 T cell receptor beta chains from one specimen sequenced in a study of T cells in Graves' hyperthyroidism and ophthalmopathy. Amplification of TCR beta CDR3 regions used RNA as the template. HTBI primers drove first-round RT-PCR of the TCR CDR3. TCRdb processed the multiplex PCR reads anew with MiXCR; each CDR3 protein has one entry. The data hold approximately 610,000 distinct CDR3 sequences, with roughly 14% observed a single time. The material sequenced was blood. These receptors all come from a woman between 40 and 50 years old with Graves' ophthalmopathy.

The V and J genes are TRBV5-1 and TRBJ2-2, with 8 bases fitting TRBD1. This CDR3 region has 15 residues. The V gene's germline CDR1 is SGHRS and CDR2 YFSETQ. Trimming took 0 bases from V and 6 from J; bases not matched to a gene: 4. CDR3 bases: TGCGCCAGCAGCTTGGTTGGACAGGGAGCCGGGGAGCTGTTTTTT. Translated, it gives CASSLVGQGAGELFF.

This clonotype appeared many times. The genes are TRBV5-1 and TRBJ2-7; the D is unclear. The CDR3 spans 13 residues. Trimming removed 4 bases at V and 3 bases at J, with 11 bases between. Germline CDR1 SGHRS, CDR2 YFSETQ. This CDR3 is CASSVGLNYEQYF. In DNA form, the CDR3 reads TGCGCCAGCAGCGTCGGTCTGAACTACGAGCAGTACTTC.